This T cell receptor (beta chain) was sequenced during a study of T cell responses to AZD1222 COVID-19 vaccine. Produced via immunoSEQ multiplex PCR; TCRdb's table is partial and in-frame only. The sample includes roughly 120,000 clones, about 85% of them seen just once. The germline gives CDR1 MNHGY, CDR2 SVAAGI. This CDR3 region has 16 residues. The trim removed 5 bases at V and 0 bases at J, leaving 8 bases unmatched. This TCR derives from an adult in good health. This chain links TRBV6-9 with TRBJ1-2, with 8 bases fitting TRBD1. Material: peripheral blood, obtained on day 0 of AZD1222 vaccination. As DNA, the CDR3 is TGTGCCAGCAGTGAGGACAGGGTGATAGCTAACTATGGCTACACCTTC. Encoded protein: CASSEDRVIANYGYTF.